The 27 T cell receptor beta chains below come from one sample, sequenced in a study of blood T cell repertoires in COVID-19. Produced via immunoSEQ multiplex PCR; TCRdb's table is partial and in-frame only. The repertoire has some 250,000 clones, roughly nine tenths of them found once; the top ten carry approximately 1.3%. The sequencing input was PBMCs or T cells enriched from blood (not recorded which). The origin of the receptors is a human donor in a cohort exposed to, infected with or recovered from COVID-19 (not recorded which). The donor label of this sample is uncertain.

The V and J genes are TRBV7-2 and TRBJ2-3, with D possibly matching TRBD2 (5 bases). Trimming cost V 6 bases and J 1 base, with 17 bases left between them. Germline CDR1 is SGHTA and CDR2 is FQGNSA. CDR3 length equals 16 residues. CDR3 sequence: CASRSRRGGGTDTQYF. The DNA for the CDR3 is TGTGCCAGCAGAAGCCGCCGGGGTGGCGGCACAGATACGCAGTATTTT. Using reference TRBV7-2 and TRBJ2-3 for the parts outside the CDR3, the full variable domain is GAGVSQSPSNKVTEKGKDVELRCDPISGHTALYWYRQSLGQGLEFLIYFQGNSAPDKSGLPSDRFSAERTGGSVSTLTIQRTQQEDSAVYLCASRSRRGGGTDTQYFGPGTRLTVL.

DNA for the CDR3: TGTGCCAGCTCACGGCAGTCCAATCAGCCCCAGCATTTT. As protein: CASSRQSNQPQHF. V usage is TRBV18 and J usage is TRBJ1-5, with no clear D. V lost 4 bases to trimming and J lost 3 bases, with 7 bases between them. This CDR3 is built from 13 residues. The germline V gene encodes CDR1 KGHSH and CDR2 LQKENI. The full variable domain, rest sourced from reference TRBV18 and TRBJ1-5, is NAGVMQNPRHLVRRRGQEARLRCSPMKGHSHVYWYRQLPEEGLKFMVYLQKENIIDESGMPKERFSAEFPKEGPSILRIQQVVRGDSAAYFCASSRQSNQPQHFGDGTRLSIL.

The V and J genes are TRBV23-1 and TRBJ2-1; D uncertain. TRBV23-1 is reported as an ORF; its role is uncertain. The V end was cut by 2 bases, the J end by 4 bases, with 12 bases between. The CDR3 is 15 amino acids. CDR3 loop: CASSQVSLAYNEQFF. CDR3 nucleotides: TGCGCCAGCAGTCAAGTGTCCTTAGCTTACAATGAGCAGTTCTTC.

A word on this clone: In the same sample, other DNA sequences code for this CDR3. The V gene is TRBV19, the J gene TRBJ1-5; D is undetermined. V lost 3 bases and J lost 1, with 4 bases in between. CDR3 length: 13 residues. Per germline, CDR1 LNHDA and CDR2 SQIVND (reference sequence). The CDR3 protein is CASSIQSNQPQHF. Written as DNA, the CDR3 is TGTGCCAGTAGTATTCAAAGCAATCAGCCCCAGCATTTT.

The rearrangement links TRBV6-5 to TRBJ1-3; D is unresolved. Trimming cost V 0 bases and J 4 bases, with 7 bases left between them. The CDR3 loop spans 14 amino acids. The germline gives CDR1 MNHEY, CDR2 SVGAGI. CDR3 bases: TGTGCCAGCAGTTACTCTGGGCACGGAAACACCATATATTTT. Amino acid sequence: CASSYSGHGNTIYF.

The chain is built from TRBV19 and TRBJ2-7; 8 positions agree with TRBD2. Trimming took 6 bases from V and 0 from J; bases not matched to a gene: 7. CDR1 and CDR2 (germline): LNHDA, SQIVND (reference sequence). CDR3 size: 15 residues. The CDR3 bases are TGTGCCAGTAGCGGAACTAGCGGAAGCTCCTACGAGCAGTACTTC. Amino acids: CASSGTSGSSYEQYF.

The chain has TRBV3-1 (or the pseudogene TRBV3-2) and TRBJ1-5; D unresolved. With 9 bases removed from V and 5 bases from J, the gap between germline ends came to 26 bases. In germline, CDR1 is LGHDT, CDR2 YNNKEL (reference sequence). The CDR3 totals 17 residues. The CDR3 sequence: CARASAIPFWHHQPQHF. The DNA of the CDR3 is TGTGCCAGAGCGTCAGCTATCCCATTTTGGCATCATCAGCCCCAGCATTTT.

This rearrangement joins TRBV2 to TRBJ1-1, with D maybe TRBD1 (5 bases). Trimming removed 4 bases from V and 1 base from J, with 7 bases in between. Germline V gives CDR1 SNHLY, CDR2 FYNNEI. This CDR3 comprises 13 residues. Written as DNA, the CDR3 is TGTGCCAGCAGTGGGGACTGGAACACTGAAGCTTTCTTT. Translating it yields CASSGDWNTEAFF.

The chain carries TRBV27 and TRBJ1-4, with D hard to call. Germline assignment: CDR1 MNHEY and CDR2 SMNVEV (reference sequence). This CDR3 is built from 13 residues. The ends were cut back, 4 bases at V and 4 bases at J, with 7 bases in the middle. The CDR3 protein is CASSYSYNEKLFF. CDR3 bases: TGTGCCAGCAGTTATTCCTATAATGAAAAACTGTTTTTT.

This chain uses TRBV21-1 with TRBJ1-2. TRBV21-1 is termed a pseudogene. The CDR3 runs to 15 residues. CDR3 DNA sequence: TGTGCCAGCAGCAAAGCGCGGGGAGTGAAGTATGGCTACACCTTC. Its protein is CASSKARGVKYGYTF.

This rearrangement joins TRBV3-1 (or the pseudogene TRBV3-2) to TRBJ1-4, with D perhaps TRBD1 (5 bases). Trimming stripped 1 base from V and 4 bases from J, with 16 bases between. The CDR3 is 17 residues long. CDR1 LGHDT and CDR2 YNNKEL come from the germline V gene (reference sequence). CDR3 nucleotides: TGTGCCAGCAGCCAAGCCCTAGGGGCAGCCATTAATGAAAAACTGTTTTTT. Protein: CASSQALGAAINEKLFF.

The chain uses TRBV2 and TRBJ2-5; 12 bases agree with TRBD2. Germline values: CDR1 SNHLY, CDR2 FYNNEI. V lost 6 bases to trimming and J lost 2 bases; unmatched junction nucleotides: 4. This CDR3 spans 15 amino acids. CDR3 nucleotide sequence: TGTGCCAGCAGCCTAGCGGGGGGGCCGCAAGAGACCCAGTACTTC. This encodes CASSLAGGPQETQYF.

This clone was detected only once. The V call is TRBV29-1, the J call TRBJ1-2; D uncertain. Germline lookup yields CDR1 SQVTM and CDR2 ANQGSEA. The CDR3 totals 13 residues. Trimming pared 4 bases from V and 2 bases from J, leaving 11 bases between. The CDR3 DNA sequence: TGCAGCGTTGTGGATGGAGGGAACTATGGCTACACCTTC. This sequence encodes CSVVDGGNYGYTF.

The rearrangement uses TRBV2 and TRBJ1-1, with 7 bases identical to TRBD1. This CDR3 has 13 residues. CDR1 SNHLY and CDR2 FYNNEI come from the germline V gene. With V trimmed by 9 bases and J by 4 bases, 8 bases remained unmatched. The DNA of the CDR3 is TGTGCCAGTACAGACAGGGTCCGCACTGAAGCTTTCTTT. Translated: CASTDRVRTEAFF.

This clone was seen just once. V is TRBV19 and J is TRBJ2-5; D perhaps matches TRBD1 (6 bases). The CDR3 has 14 amino acids. Trimming stripped 4 bases from V and 2 bases from J, with 11 bases between. CDR1 LNHDA and CDR2 SQIVND come from the germline V gene (reference sequence). In nucleotides, the CDR3 is TGTGCCAGTAGTAAACAGGGAAGACAAGAGACCCAGTACTTC. As protein: CASSKQGRQETQYF. The whole variable domain, remainder taken from reference TRBV19 and TRBJ2-5, is DGGITQSPKYLFRKEGQNVTLSCEQNLNHDAMYWYRQDPGQGLRLIYYSQIVNDFQKGDIAEGYSVSREKKESFPLTVTSAQKNPTAFYLCASSKQGRQETQYFGPGTRLLVL.

The chain carries TRBV29-1 and TRBJ1-2; D gene ambiguous. The CDR3 has 12 residues. Germline CDR1 is SQVTM and CDR2 is ANQGSEA. The V and J ends lost 6 bases and 5 bases respectively, with 13 bases between them. The CDR3 spells CSVPGSGYGYTF. The CDR3, as DNA: TGCAGCGTCCCCGGGAGTGGATATGGCTACACCTTC.

The chain couples TRBV30 to TRBJ1-1; no definite D call. Germline lookup yields CDR1 GTSNPN and CDR2 SVGIG (reference sequence). Trimming cost V 1 base and J 1 base, with 10 bases left between them. This CDR3 comprises 14 residues. The CDR3 DNA follows: TGTGCCTGGAGTGGTTGGTCGGGGAACACTGAAGCTTTCTTT. Its translation is CAWSGWSGNTEAFF.

The rearrangement joins TRBV29-1 to TRBJ1-5, with 7 bases identical to TRBD1. CDR1 SQVTM and CDR2 ANQGSEA come from the germline V gene. This CDR3 has 13 residues. The junction had 4 bases not matched to a gene; V was cut back by 4 bases and J by 4 bases. Written as DNA, the CDR3 is TGCAGCGTTGTTACAGGGGTGAATCAGCCCCAGCATTTT. Protein: CSVVTGVNQPQHF.

The chain couples TRBV7-2 to TRBJ2-5, with TRBD2 as a possible D gene (7 bases). The CDR3 length is 14 residues. V lost 6 bases to trimming and J lost 1 base, with 12 bases between them. Germline assignment: CDR1 SGHTA and CDR2 FQGNSA. CDR3 in amino acids: CASRGGGLQETQYF. In nucleotides, the CDR3 is TGTGCCAGCAGAGGGGGGGGGCTCCAAGAGACCCAGTACTTC.

About this clone: One end of the junction does not line up with germline, which may come from a read error. CDR3 amino acids: CARRADTDTQYF. DNA of the CDR3: TGTGCCCGGAGGGCGGATACAGATACGCAGTATTTT. The gene calls are TRBV30 and TRBJ2-3; D perhaps matches TRBD2 (6 bases). Per germline, CDR1 GTSNPN and CDR2 SVGIG (reference sequence). The CDR3 has 12 residues.

Only one count was recorded for this clone. The V and J genes are TRBV19 and TRBJ2-2; perhaps TRBD2 as D (6 bases). Trimming took off 5 bases at V and 4 bases at J, with 11 bases between the two ends. Germline values: CDR1 LNHDA, CDR2 SQIVND (reference sequence). This CDR3 has 14 amino acids. Here the CDR3 DNA reads TGTGCCAGTAGTTCTACCGGGGGCACCGGGGAGCTGTTTTTT. The encoded protein is CASSSTGGTGELFF.

The chain carries TRBV19 and TRBJ1-5; 8 nucleotides match TRBD1. Germline V gene data show CDR1 as LNHDA and CDR2 as SQIVND (reference sequence). The CDR3 consists of 17 residues. J lost 2 bases, V lost 8 bases, and 14 bases had no gene match. CDR3 sequence reads: CASQAKPGQGGNQPQHF. The CDR3 coding sequence is TGTGCCAGTCAAGCCAAACCAGGACAGGGTGGCAATCAGCCCCAGCATTTT.

This sequence joins TRBV7-2 and TRBJ2-2, with 8 bases lining up with TRBD1. V lost 5 bases, J lost 7 bases, and 9 bases stayed unmatched. The CDR3 extends over 15 amino acids. The germline gives CDR1 SGHTA, CDR2 FQGNSA. The CDR3 DNA reads TGTGCCAGCAGCACCCGGACAGGGTTCAGCGGGGAGCTGTTTTTT. It translates to CASSTRTGFSGELFF. The full variable domain, with the rest looked up from reference TRBV7-2 and TRBJ2-2, is GAGVSQSPSNKVTEKGKDVELRCDPISGHTALYWYRQSLGQGLEFLIYFQGNSAPDKSGLPSDRFSAERTGGSVSTLTIQRTQQEDSAVYLCASSTRTGFSGELFFGEGSRLTVL.

V gene TRBV2 combines with J gene TRBJ2-1; 7 bases map to TRBD2. This CDR3 has 13 residues. Trimming cost V 6 bases and J 10 bases; bases outside gene matches: 9. Germline V gene data show CDR1 as SNHLY and CDR2 as FYNNEI. CDR3 protein: CASRLDGLGEQFF. CDR3 coding DNA: TGTGCCAGCAGGTTAGATGGACTAGGGGAGCAGTTCTTC.

This clone was observed a few times. CDR3 nucleotides: TGCGCCAGCAGCCAGGGAGGGTACGCTGAAGCTTTCTTT. It translates to CASSQGGYAEAFF. The chain recombines TRBV4-3 with TRBJ1-1, with no clear D. The CDR3 sequence is 13 residues long. From germline, CDR1 is LGHNA and CDR2 YSLEER. The germline V and J ends were trimmed by 3 bases and 6 bases, with 11 bases remaining between them.

In this sample, this clone turned up once. This chain connects TRBV7-9 to TRBJ2-3, with D possibly matching TRBD1 (6 bases). CDR1 and CDR2 (germline): SEHNR, FQNEAQ (reference sequence). This CDR3 comprises 16 residues. V lost 4 bases to trimming and J lost 0 bases, with 14 bases between them. The CDR3 spells CASSSPRQASTDTQYF. The CDR3 nucleotides read TGTGCCAGCAGCTCGCCCCGACAGGCCAGCACAGATACGCAGTATTTT.

Notes on this clone: This sample also contains other DNA sequences that code for the same CDR3. The chain uses TRBV19 and TRBJ1-1, with D unresolved. CDR3 length: 12 residues. V shed 3 bases and J shed 5 bases, with 7 bases lying between them. Germline values: CDR1 LNHDA, CDR2 SQIVND (reference sequence). CDR3 loop: CASSMGGTEAFF. DNA of the CDR3: TGTGCCAGTAGTATGGGAGGGACTGAAGCTTTCTTT.